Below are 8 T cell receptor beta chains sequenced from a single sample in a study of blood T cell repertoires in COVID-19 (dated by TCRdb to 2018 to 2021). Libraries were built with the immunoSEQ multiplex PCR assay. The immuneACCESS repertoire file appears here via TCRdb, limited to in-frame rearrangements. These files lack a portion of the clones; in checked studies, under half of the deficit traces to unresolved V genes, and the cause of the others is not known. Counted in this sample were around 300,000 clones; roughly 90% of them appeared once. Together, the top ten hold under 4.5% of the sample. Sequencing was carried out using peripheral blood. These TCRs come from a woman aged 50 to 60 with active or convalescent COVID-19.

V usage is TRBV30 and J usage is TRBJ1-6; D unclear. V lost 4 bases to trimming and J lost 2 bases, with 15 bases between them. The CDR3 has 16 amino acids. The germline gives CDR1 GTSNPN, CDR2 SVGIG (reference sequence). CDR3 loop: CAWTSPSRTYNSPLHF. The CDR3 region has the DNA TGTGCCTGGACGTCCCCTTCTAGAACCTATAATTCACCCCTCCACTTT.

CDR3 sequence: CASSQEGPGLAGYNEQFF. The CDR3 DNA reads as TGCGCCAGCAGCCAAGAAGGCCCAGGACTAGCGGGCTACAATGAGCAGTTCTTC. The chain recombines TRBV4-3 with TRBJ2-1; TRBD2 agrees at 11 bases. In germline, CDR1 is LGHNA, CDR2 YSLEER. Trimming took 0 bases from V and 3 from J; bases not matched to a gene: 7. This CDR3 is built from 18 residues.

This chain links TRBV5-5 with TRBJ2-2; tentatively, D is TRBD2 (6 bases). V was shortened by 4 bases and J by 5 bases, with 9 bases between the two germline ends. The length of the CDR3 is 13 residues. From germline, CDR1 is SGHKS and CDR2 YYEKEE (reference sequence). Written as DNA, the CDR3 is TGTGCCAGCAGCACTGGGAGGACCGGGGAGCTGTTTTTT. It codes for CASSTGRTGELFF.

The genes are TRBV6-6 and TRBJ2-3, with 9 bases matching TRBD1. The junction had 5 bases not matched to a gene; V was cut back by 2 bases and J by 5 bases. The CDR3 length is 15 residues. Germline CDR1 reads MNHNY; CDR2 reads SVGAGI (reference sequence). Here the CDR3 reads CASSYTGQGQDTQYF. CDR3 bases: TGTGCCAGCAGTTACACTGGACAGGGGCAAGATACGCAGTATTTT.

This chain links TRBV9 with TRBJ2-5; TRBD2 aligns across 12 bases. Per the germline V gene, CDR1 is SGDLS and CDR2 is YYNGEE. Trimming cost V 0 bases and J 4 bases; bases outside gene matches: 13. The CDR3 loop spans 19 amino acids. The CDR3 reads CASSVAASGGAFIGETQYF. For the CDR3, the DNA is TGTGCCAGCAGCGTAGCGGCTAGCGGGGGGGCCTTCATCGGAGAGACCCAGTACTTC.

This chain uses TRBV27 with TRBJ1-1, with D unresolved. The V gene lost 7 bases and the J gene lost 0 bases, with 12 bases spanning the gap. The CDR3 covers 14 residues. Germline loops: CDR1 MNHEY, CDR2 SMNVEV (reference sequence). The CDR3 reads CASTPRELNTEAFF. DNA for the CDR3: TGTGCCAGCACCCCACGGGAGTTGAACACTGAAGCTTTCTTT.

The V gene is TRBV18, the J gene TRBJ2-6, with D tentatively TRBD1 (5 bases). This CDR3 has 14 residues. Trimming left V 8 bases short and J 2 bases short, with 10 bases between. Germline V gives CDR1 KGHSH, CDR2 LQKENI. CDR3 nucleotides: TGTGCCAGCCCAGAGACAGCTGGGGCCAACGTCCTGACTTTC. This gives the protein CASPETAGANVLTF.

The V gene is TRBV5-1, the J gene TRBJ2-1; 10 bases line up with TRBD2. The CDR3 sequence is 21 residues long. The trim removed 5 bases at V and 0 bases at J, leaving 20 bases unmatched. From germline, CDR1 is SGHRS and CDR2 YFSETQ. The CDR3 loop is CASRRRPGLALEGPSYNEQFF. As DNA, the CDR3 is TGCGCCAGCAGACGCCGGCCGGGACTAGCGTTGGAGGGCCCCTCCTACAATGAGCAGTTCTTC.